The rows below give T cell receptor beta chains drawn from one sample of a study of blood T cell repertoires in COVID-19. Method: immunoSEQ multiplex PCR; TCRdb's copy keeps in-frame clones and lacks some. The sample includes fewer than 40,000 clones, approximately 85% of them seen just once. Sequencing used peripheral blood. The receptors were sampled from a human donor in a cohort sampled during active COVID-19. Each CDR3 is given with its conserved first and last residue. Each record gives: clone size, V gene, CDR3 protein. Rows give clone size only sometimes, using once, few, many, or a class for an expanded clone.

abundance: once; v_gene: TRBV5-6; CDR3aa: CASSEDRGRNSPLHF
abundance: NA; v_gene: TRBV18; CDR3aa: CASSPSMDTGVDEQYF
abundance: NA; v_gene: TRBV6-5; CDR3aa: CASSYAAKGYGYTF
abundance: NA; v_gene: TRBV7-2; CDR3aa: CASTIRGSEKLFF
abundance: NA; v_gene: TRBV4-1; CDR3aa: CASSQDLAGDNEQYF
abundance: NA; v_gene: TRBV6-5; CDR3aa: CASTTGSTEAFF
abundance: NA; v_gene: TRBV30; CDR3aa: CAWSKGGGYNEQFF
abundance: NA; v_gene: TRBV6-5; CDR3aa: CASRGHPNTEAFF
abundance: NA; v_gene: TRBV19; CDR3aa: CASSIAREGYSPLHF
abundance: NA; v_gene: TRBV4-3; CDR3aa: CASSQVYSSNTGELFF